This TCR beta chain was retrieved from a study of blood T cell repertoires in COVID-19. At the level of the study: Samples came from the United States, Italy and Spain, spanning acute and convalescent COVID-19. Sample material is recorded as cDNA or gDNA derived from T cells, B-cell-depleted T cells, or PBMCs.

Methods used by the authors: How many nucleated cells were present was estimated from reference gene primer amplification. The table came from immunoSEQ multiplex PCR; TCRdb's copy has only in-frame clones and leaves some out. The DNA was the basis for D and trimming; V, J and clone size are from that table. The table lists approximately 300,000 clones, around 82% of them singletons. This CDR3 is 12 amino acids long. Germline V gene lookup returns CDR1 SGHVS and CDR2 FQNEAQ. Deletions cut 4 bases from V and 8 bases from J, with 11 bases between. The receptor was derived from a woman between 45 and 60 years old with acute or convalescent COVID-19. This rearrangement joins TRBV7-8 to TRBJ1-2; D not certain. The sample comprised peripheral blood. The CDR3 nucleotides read TGTGCCAGCAGCTCCCTTACCGAGGGCTACACCTTC. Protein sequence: CASSSLTEGYTF.